These T cell receptor beta chains were read from a single sample in a study of OX40 agonist ivuxolimab in advanced cancers. Here immunoSEQ multiplex PCR was the method, and the copy in TCRdb shows in-frame clones only, minus some. The table has nearly 80,000 clones, more than 80% seen once. The source was CD4+ or CD8+ T cells sorted from blood, collected in a trial of the OX40 agonist ivuxolimab. The receptors here all came from an adult with an advanced solid tumor such as melanoma, head and neck, liver or kidney cancer. The CDR3 runs from the conserved cysteine through the conserved F or W.

j_gene | v_gene | CDR3aa
TRBJ2-5 | TRBV7-2 | CASSLVAETQYF
TRBJ1-1 | TRBV6-5 | CASSTTTARNTEAFF
TRBJ2-1 | TRBV30 | CAWSLGTSGYNEQFF
TRBJ2-2 | TRBV9 | CASSVDSGNTGELFF
TRBJ1-4 | TRBV5-1 | CASSLTGGGEKLFF
TRBJ2-7 | TRBV28 | CASSSGTSGHYEQYF
TRBJ2-3 | TRBV6-6 | CASSQHSPSDTQYF
TRBJ1-2 | TRBV5-4 | CASSLPGAGGYTF
TRBJ1-5 | TRBV11-1 | CASSLNTDQPQHF
TRBJ1-1 | TRBV28 | CASSFMSVNTEAFF
TRBJ1-2 | TRBV2 | CASSEALYRTNYGYTF
TRBJ2-3 | TRBV7-2 | CASSFGFGGRLTDTQYF
TRBJ1-5 | TRBV6-1 | CASSEGRTAGNQPQHF
TRBJ1-1 | TRBV29-1 | CSVGTGGAAEAFF
TRBJ1-6 | TRBV7-2 | CASSSRQGGNSPLHF
TRBJ1-6 | TRBV28 | CASSWGGSPLHF
TRBJ2-5 | TRBV11-1 | CASSLGRETQYF
TRBJ2-5 | TRBV5-4 | CASSLKTSGTETQYF
TRBJ2-2 | TRBV2 | CASRGLGTGELFF
TRBJ2-5 | TRBV5-5 | CASSLVRLAGGSGQETQYF
TRBJ2-2 | TRBV9 | CASKQWENTGELFF
TRBJ1-1 | TRBV28 | CAIERAENTEAFF
TRBJ1-2 | TRBV7-9 | CASSRVMYGYTF
TRBJ2-1 | TRBV28 | CAILGTSDYNEQFF
TRBJ2-3 | TRBV5-1 | CASTYLAGAMDTQYF
TRBJ2-1 | TRBV10-3 | CAISDTRGSYNEQFF